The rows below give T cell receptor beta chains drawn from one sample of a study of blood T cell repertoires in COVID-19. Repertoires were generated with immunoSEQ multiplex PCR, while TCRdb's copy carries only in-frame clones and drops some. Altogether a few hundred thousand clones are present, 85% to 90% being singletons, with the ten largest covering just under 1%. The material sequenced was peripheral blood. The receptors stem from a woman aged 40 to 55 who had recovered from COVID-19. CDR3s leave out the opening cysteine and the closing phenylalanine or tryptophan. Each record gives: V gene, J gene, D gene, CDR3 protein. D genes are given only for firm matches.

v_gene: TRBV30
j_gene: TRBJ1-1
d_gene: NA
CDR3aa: VGSYTEAF

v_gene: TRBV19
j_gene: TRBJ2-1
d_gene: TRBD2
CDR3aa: ASTPGGLAGGFDEQF

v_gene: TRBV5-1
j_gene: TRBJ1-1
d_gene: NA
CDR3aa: ASSLGQPNTEAF

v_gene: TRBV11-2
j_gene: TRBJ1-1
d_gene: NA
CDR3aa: ASSFPGGTEAF

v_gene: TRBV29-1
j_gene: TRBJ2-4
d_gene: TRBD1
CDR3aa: SAGQGGIQY

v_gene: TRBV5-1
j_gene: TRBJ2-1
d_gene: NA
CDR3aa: ASSLGPRLAYNEQF

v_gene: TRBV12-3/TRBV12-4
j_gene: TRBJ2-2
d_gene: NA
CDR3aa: ASRPRPGELF

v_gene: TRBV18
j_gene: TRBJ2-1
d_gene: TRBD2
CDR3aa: ASSPPRGTSGTRSGDEQF

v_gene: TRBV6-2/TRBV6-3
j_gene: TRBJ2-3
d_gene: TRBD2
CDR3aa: ASSYPSGRAHTQY

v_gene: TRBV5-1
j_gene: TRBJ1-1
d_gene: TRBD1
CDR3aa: ASSPKTGLNTEAF

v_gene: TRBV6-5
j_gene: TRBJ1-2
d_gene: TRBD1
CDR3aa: ASSTTTGGYGYT

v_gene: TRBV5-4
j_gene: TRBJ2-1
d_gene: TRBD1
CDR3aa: ASSSQRQGAYNEQF

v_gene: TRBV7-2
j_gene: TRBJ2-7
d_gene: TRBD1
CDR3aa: ASSLGHRGSYEQY

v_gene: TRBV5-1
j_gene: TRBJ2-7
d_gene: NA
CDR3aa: ASSPPGYEQY

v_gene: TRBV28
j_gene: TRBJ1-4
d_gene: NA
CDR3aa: ASRQNEKLF

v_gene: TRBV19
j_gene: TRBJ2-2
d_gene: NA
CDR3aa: ASSMGAGPGELF

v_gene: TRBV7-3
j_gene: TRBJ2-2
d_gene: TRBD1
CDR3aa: ASSAGTALTGELF

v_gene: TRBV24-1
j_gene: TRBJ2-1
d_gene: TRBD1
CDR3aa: ATDPGTGARGRQF

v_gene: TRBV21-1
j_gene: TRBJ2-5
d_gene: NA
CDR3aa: ASSKEAGEQETQY

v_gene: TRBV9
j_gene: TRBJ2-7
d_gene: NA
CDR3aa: ASSVGSSYEQY

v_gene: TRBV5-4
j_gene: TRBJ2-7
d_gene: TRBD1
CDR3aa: ASSPLRDRAYEQY

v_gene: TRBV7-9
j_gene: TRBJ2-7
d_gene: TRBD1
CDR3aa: ASSHRGDSLHQAYEQY

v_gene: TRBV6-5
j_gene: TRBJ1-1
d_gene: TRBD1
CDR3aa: ASTKGTGKTEAF

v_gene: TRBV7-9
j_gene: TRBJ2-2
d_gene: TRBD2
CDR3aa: ASSLGGLAGVPGELF

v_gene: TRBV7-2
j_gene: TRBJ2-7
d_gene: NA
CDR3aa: ASSPWEPYEQY

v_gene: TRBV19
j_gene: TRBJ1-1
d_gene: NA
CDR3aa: ASTHAGVTEAF

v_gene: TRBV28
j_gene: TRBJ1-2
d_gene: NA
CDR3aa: ASSLQQGLNYGYT

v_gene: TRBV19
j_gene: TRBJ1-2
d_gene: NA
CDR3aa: ASSQQGFYGYT

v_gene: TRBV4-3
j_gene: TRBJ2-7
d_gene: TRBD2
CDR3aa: ASSQEGGVSSYEQY

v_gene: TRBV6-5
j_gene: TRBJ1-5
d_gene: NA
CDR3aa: ASSRQILSNQPQH

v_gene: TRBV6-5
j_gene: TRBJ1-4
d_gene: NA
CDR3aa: ASSWGANEKLF

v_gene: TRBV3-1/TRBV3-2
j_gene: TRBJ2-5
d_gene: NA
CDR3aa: ASSQGPTLGETQY

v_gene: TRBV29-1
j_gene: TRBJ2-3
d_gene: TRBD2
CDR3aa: SAPGGAGSTDTQY

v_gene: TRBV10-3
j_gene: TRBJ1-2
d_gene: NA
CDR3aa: AIRETANYGYT

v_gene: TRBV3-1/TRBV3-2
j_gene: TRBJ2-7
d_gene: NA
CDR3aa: ASSQDGGTRGYEQY

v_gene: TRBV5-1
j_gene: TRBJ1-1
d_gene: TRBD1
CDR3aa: ASSLVDRENTEAF

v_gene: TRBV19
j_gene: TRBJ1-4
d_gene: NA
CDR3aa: ASSTRDGEKLF

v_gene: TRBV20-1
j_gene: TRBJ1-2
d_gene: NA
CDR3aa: SAKSGDGYT

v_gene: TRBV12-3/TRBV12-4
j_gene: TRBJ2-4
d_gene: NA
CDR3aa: ASSFRGGDIQY

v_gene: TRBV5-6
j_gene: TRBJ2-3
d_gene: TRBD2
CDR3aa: ASSPYSGGTDTQY

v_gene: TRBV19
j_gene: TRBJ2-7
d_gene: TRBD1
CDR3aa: ASSDGTGGRYEQY

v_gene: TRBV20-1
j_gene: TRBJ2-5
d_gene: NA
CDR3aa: SATRETQY

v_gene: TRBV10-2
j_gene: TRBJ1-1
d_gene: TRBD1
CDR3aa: ASSVDRTKNTEAF

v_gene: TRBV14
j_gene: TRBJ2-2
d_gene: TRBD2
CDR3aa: ASSQELAGGPIGTGELF

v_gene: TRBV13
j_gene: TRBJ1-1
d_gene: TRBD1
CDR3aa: ASSHTETGDTEAF

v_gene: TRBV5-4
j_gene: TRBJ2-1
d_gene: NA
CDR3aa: ASTRPGNEQF

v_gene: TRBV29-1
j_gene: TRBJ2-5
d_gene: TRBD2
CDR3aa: SVGGLVGAETQY

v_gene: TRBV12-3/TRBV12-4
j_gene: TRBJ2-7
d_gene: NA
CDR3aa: ASSLAQAYEQY

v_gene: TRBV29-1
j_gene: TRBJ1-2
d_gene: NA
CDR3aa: SVDRTVNYGYT

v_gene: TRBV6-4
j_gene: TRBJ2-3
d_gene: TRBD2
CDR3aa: ASGRAGVSQY

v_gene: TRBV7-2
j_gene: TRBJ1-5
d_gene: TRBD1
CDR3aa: ASSLTGPNQPQH

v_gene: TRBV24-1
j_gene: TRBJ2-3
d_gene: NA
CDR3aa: ATSDRDTQY

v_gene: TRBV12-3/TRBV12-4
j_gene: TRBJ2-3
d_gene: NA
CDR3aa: ASSFSPDTQY

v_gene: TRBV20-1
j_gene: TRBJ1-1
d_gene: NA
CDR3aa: SARGGTEAF

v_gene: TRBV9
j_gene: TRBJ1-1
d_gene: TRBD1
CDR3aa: ASSEDRGENTEAF

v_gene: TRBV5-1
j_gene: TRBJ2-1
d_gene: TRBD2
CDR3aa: ASSLAPPSGMRYNEQF

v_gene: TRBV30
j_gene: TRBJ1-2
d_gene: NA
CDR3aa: AWSRQALGYGYT